One and the same sample provided the 30 T cell receptor beta chains below, sequenced in a study of shared clonotypes between healthy human individuals. The protocol was immunoSEQ multiplex PCR, while the TCRdb copy is restricted to in-frame clones and leaves out a portion. The sample contains 550,000 to 750,000 clones, 95% of which appear only once. The naive CD8 subset, CD45RO-negative cells positively selected for CCR7, excluded terminally differentiated effector memory CD45RA+ cells. Sequencing was carried out using naive CD8+ T cells sorted from blood. These receptors were taken from a woman aged 25 to 39 in good health.

The CDR3 DNA is TGTGCCAGCAGTTTCGTAGCGGGAGATGCCGGGGAGCTGTTTTTT. It is translated as CASSFVAGDAGELFF. The rearrangement uses TRBV7-9 and TRBJ2-2, with TRBD2 matching 9 bases. Germline CDR1 is SEHNR and CDR2 is FQNEAQ (reference sequence). This CDR3 region has 15 residues. The trim removed 6 bases at V and 6 bases at J, leaving 8 bases unmatched.

The chain is built from TRBV9 and TRBJ2-2, with 7 bases lining up with TRBD1. This CDR3 contains 15 residues. CDR1 is SGDLS and CDR2 is YYNGEE in the germline V gene. V shed 0 bases and J 5 bases; nucleotides not matched to a gene: 4. CDR3 nucleotides: TGTGCCAGCAGCGTAGAGGGGGCGCAAACCGGGGAGCTGTTTTTT. Protein sequence: CASSVEGAQTGELFF.

The J gene is TRBJ2-5, the V gene TRBV7-9; no reliable D call. Germline V gene lookup returns CDR1 SEHNR and CDR2 FQNEAQ (reference sequence). The germline V and J ends were trimmed by 4 bases and 3 bases, with 9 bases remaining between them. This CDR3 spans 13 amino acids. CDR3 loop: CASSSHWEETQYF. The CDR3 DNA follows: TGTGCCAGCAGCTCCCACTGGGAAGAGACCCAGTACTTC.

The chain carries TRBV5-6 and TRBJ2-7; TRBD2 is a possible D gene (6 bases). There are 14 residues in the CDR3. V was trimmed by 4 bases and J by 3 bases, leaving 14 bases between them. Germline CDR1 is SGHDT and CDR2 is YYEEEE. This chain's CDR3 is CASSPGGLNYEQYF. CDR3 nucleotides: TGTGCCAGCAGCCCGGGTGGACTAAACTACGAGCAGTACTTC. The variable domain in full, completed from reference TRBV5-6 and TRBJ2-7, reads DAGVTQSPTHLIKTRGQQVTLRCSPKSGHDTVSWYQQALGQGPQFIFQYYEEEERQRGNFPDRFSGHQFPNYSSELNVNALLLGDSALYLCASSPGGLNYEQYFGPGTRLTVT.

The CDR3 coding sequence is TGTGCCAGCAGCAATGGGGGAACAGGGACGCGGCAGCCCCAGCATTTT. Encoded protein: CASSNGGTGTRQPQHF. V is TRBV21-1 and J is TRBJ1-5; the table's D call of TRBD1 was not tested on the DNA. TRBV21-1 is listed as a pseudogene. CDR3 length: 16 amino acids.

This clone was recorded once. The chain links TRBV5-1 to TRBJ2-3; D call uncertain. This CDR3 contains 15 residues. Trimming removed 1 base at V and 2 bases at J, with 11 bases between. Per germline, CDR1 SGHRS and CDR2 YFSETQ. The CDR3 here is CASSLRATPTDTQYF. The DNA for the CDR3 is TGCGCCAGCAGCTTGCGAGCGACGCCCACAGATACGCAGTATTTT. The variable domain in full, with the rest retrieved from reference TRBV5-1 and TRBJ2-3, is KAGVTQTPRYLIKTRGQQVTLSCSPISGHRSVSWYQQTPGQGLQFLFEYFSETQRNKGNFPGRFSGRQFSNSRSEMNVSTLELGDSALYLCASSLRATPTDTQYFGPGTRLTVL.

This clone was seen just once. The V and J genes are TRBV6-1 and TRBJ2-3; no clear D gene. Germline V gives CDR1 MNHNS, CDR2 SASEGT. This CDR3 region has 16 residues. Trimming removed 3 bases from V and 0 bases from J, with 13 bases in between. The CDR3 nucleotides read TGTGCCAGCAGTGATGCAGAGCAATTGAGCACAGATACGCAGTATTTT. Translation gives CASSDAEQLSTDTQYF.

The chain couples TRBV5-4 to TRBJ2-2, with TRBD2 matching over 8 bases. Germline assignment: CDR1 SGHNT and CDR2 YYREEE (reference sequence). V shed 4 bases and J 1 base; nucleotides not matched to a gene: 9. The CDR3 sequence is 17 residues long. The CDR3 is CASSVGLAGQNTGELFF. The CDR3 DNA reads as TGTGCCAGCAGCGTAGGGTTAGCGGGACAGAACACCGGGGAGCTGTTTTTT.

The CDR3 loop reads CASSLDPLAGDNEQFF. In nucleotides, the CDR3 is TGTGCCAGCAGCCTAGACCCACTAGCGGGAGACAATGAGCAGTTCTTC. The V gene is TRBV4-2, the J gene TRBJ2-1; the match to TRBD2 covers 11 bases. V trimming: 4 bases; J trimming: 5 bases; junction bases outside the gene matches: 7. CDR3 length: 16 residues. Germline CDR1 reads LGHNA; CDR2 reads YNFKEQ.

In the case of this clone: Other DNA sequences within the sample encode an identical CDR3. This chain links TRBV6-5 with TRBJ1-1; D uncertain. V lost 6 bases and J 5 bases, leaving 7 bases between the germline ends. CDR1 is MNHEY and CDR2 is SVGAGI in the germline V gene. CDR3 length: 11 amino acids. The CDR3 nucleotides read TGTGCCAGCAGACTAGGTACTGAAGCTTTCTTT. It encodes CASRLGTEAFF.

This sequence joins TRBV14 and TRBJ1-4; D might be TRBD1 (5 bases). The CDR3 extends over 15 amino acids. The V end was cut by 6 bases, the J end by 0 bases, with 11 bases between. Per the germline V gene, CDR1 is SGHDN and CDR2 is FVKESK. The CDR3 bases are TGTGCCAGCAGTGCCTACAGGCCAACTAATGAAAAACTGTTTTTT. Its protein is CASSAYRPTNEKLFF.

The chain combines TRBV5-4 with TRBJ2-7, with 9 bases matching TRBD2. V was clipped by 1 base and J by 3 bases; unmatched bases: 2. The CDR3 extends over 14 amino acids. The germline V gene encodes CDR1 SGHNT and CDR2 YYREEE (reference sequence). CDR3 protein: CASSLWTSVYEQYF. The CDR3 bases are TGTGCCAGCAGCTTGTGGACTAGCGTCTACGAGCAGTACTTC.

The chain joins TRBV6-6 to TRBJ2-7; 9 nucleotides align to TRBD1. This CDR3 contains 14 residues. V trimming: 4 bases; J trimming: 3 bases; junction bases outside the gene matches: 4. The germline gives CDR1 MNHNY, CDR2 SVGAGI (reference sequence). In DNA, the CDR3 is TGTGCCAGCAGTTTAGACAGGGGGGGCTACGAGCAGTACTTC. It is translated as CASSLDRGGYEQYF.

This chain links TRBV6-1 with TRBJ2-7; D unresolved. The CDR3 spans 11 residues. The V and J ends lost 6 bases and 3 bases respectively, with 6 bases between them. From germline, CDR1 is MNHNS and CDR2 SASEGT. CDR3 DNA: TGTGCCAGCAGCCTTATCTACGAGCAGTACTTC. As protein: CASSLIYEQYF.

This chain joins TRBV19 and TRBJ2-3; D may correspond to TRBD1 or TRBD2 (6 bases each). There are 13 residues in the CDR3. V lost 5 bases, J lost 5 bases, and 11 bases lay in between. In germline, CDR1 is LNHDA, CDR2 SQIVND (reference sequence). The CDR3 sequence: CASSGGHGDTQYF. The CDR3 DNA follows: TGTGCCAGTAGTGGGGGGCATGGAGATACGCAGTATTTT.

The rearrangement joins TRBV2 to TRBJ1-1; no reliable D call. This CDR3 comprises 16 residues. Trimming pared 1 base from V and 0 bases from J, leaving 12 bases between. In germline, CDR1 is SNHLY, CDR2 FYNNEI. The CDR3 is CASSEGVGNMNTEAFF. The CDR3 nucleotides read TGTGCCAGCAGTGAAGGGGTGGGCAACATGAACACTGAAGCTTTCTTT.

This chain links TRBV28 with TRBJ1-1; 10 bases are a match to TRBD1. Per germline, CDR1 MDHEN and CDR2 SYDVKM. V shed 6 bases, J shed 4 bases, and the junction held 14 bases outside the gene matches. CDR3 size: 17 residues. In nucleotides, the CDR3 is TGTGCCAGCAGCCTCTCACGGGACAGGGGTTTGAGCACTGAAGCTTTCTTT. Protein sequence: CASSLSRDRGLSTEAFF.

As DNA, the CDR3 is TGTGCCTGGAGTGTACTCAATCAGCCCCAGCATTTT. Its translation is CAWSVLNQPQHF. V is TRBV30 and J is TRBJ1-5; D is ambiguous. The CDR3 covers 12 residues. V was pared by 0 bases and J by 3 bases, with 3 bases between. From germline, CDR1 is GTSNPN and CDR2 SVGIG (reference sequence). The full variable domain, its missing parts supplied by reference TRBV30 and TRBJ1-5, is SQTIHQWPATLVQPVGSPLSLECTVEGTSNPNLYWYRQAAGRGLQLLFYSVGIGQISSEVPQNLSASRPQDRQFILSSKKLLLSDSGFYLCAWSVLNQPQHFGDGTRLSIL.

Regarding this clone: At the DNA level, this CDR3 is encoded by other sequences in the same sample as well. This sequence joins TRBV7-9 and TRBJ1-5; D perhaps matches TRBD1 (5 bases). The CDR3 length is 14 residues. Between the trimmed V and J ends, which lost 0 bases and 4 bases, there was a span of 7 bases. Per germline, CDR1 SEHNR and CDR2 FQNEAQ (reference sequence). CDR3 DNA sequence: TGTGCCAGCAGCTTAGCGGGGGGGAATCAGCCCCAGCATTTT. This codes for CASSLAGGNQPQHF.

V gene TRBV27 combines with J gene TRBJ2-2, with a tentative D call TRBD2 (7 bases). Trimming took off 6 bases at V and 6 bases at J, with 11 bases between the two ends. CDR3 length: 13 amino acids. Germline lookup yields CDR1 MNHEY and CDR2 SMNVEV (reference sequence). The CDR3 sequence: CASRGGRAGELFF. CDR3 in DNA: TGTGCCAGCAGGGGGGGGCGAGCCGGGGAGCTGTTTTTT.

V and J are TRBV2 and TRBJ2-1; D might be TRBD1 or TRBD2, each matching 6 bases. CDR3 length: 17 residues. V lost 2 bases and J 0 bases, leaving 14 bases between the germline ends. Looked up from germline, CDR1 is SNHLY and CDR2 is FYNNEI. The CDR3 loop is CASSERGLDSSYNEQFF. The CDR3 DNA is TGTGCCAGCAGTGAACGGGGGTTGGACAGCTCCTACAATGAGCAGTTCTTC.

V usage is TRBV6-5 and J usage is TRBJ2-7, with TRBD1 identical over 7 bases. Germline assignment: CDR1 MNHEY and CDR2 SVGAGI. V shed 4 bases and J 1 base; nucleotides not matched to a gene: 10. The CDR3 is 16 residues long. The CDR3 sequence is CASSSRTGLRSYEQYF. In DNA form, the CDR3 reads TGTGCCAGCAGTTCTAGGACAGGATTACGATCCTACGAGCAGTACTTC.

The V gene is TRBV4-1, the J gene TRBJ2-1; 9 bases agree with TRBD2. The CDR3 has 15 residues. The J segment lost 2 bases and the V segment lost 1 base, leaving 0 bases of the junction unmatched. Germline lookup yields CDR1 MGHRA and CDR2 YSYEKL. CDR3 residues: CASSQGTSAYNEQFF. The CDR3 nucleotides are TGCGCCAGCAGCCAAGGGACTAGCGCCTACAATGAGCAGTTCTTC.

J is TRBJ2-7 and V is TRBV4-1, with a weak D call TRBD2 (6 bases). V dropped 6 bases and J dropped 6 bases, with 15 bases sitting between them. The CDR3 has 13 residues. The germline V gene encodes CDR1 MGHRA and CDR2 YSYEKL. The CDR3 is CASSFSGVSEQYF. CDR3 nucleotide sequence: TGCGCCAGCAGTTTCTCGGGAGTGTCCGAGCAGTACTTC.

This chain joins TRBV7-9 and TRBJ2-5; D is ambiguous. There are 15 residues in the CDR3. Germline-derived CDR1 and CDR2 are SEHNR and FQNEAQ (reference sequence). Trimming took 7 bases from V and 0 from J, leaving 15 bases between them. The CDR3 protein is CASTEPGGHQETQYF. The CDR3 nucleotides read TGTGCCAGCACCGAACCGGGCGGACACCAAGAGACCCAGTACTTC.

This clone has only one observation. The chain couples TRBV9 to TRBJ1-2; TRBD1 aligns across 7 bases. The CDR3 sequence is 15 residues long. V was pared by 4 bases and J by 2 bases, with 8 bases of the junction left unmatched. The germline V gene has CDR1 SGDLS and CDR2 YYNGEE. This CDR3 reads CASSPEGTDNYGYTF. The CDR3 DNA is TGTGCCAGCAGCCCGGAGGGGACAGACAACTATGGCTACACCTTC.

This chain links TRBV27 with TRBJ2-1; no reliable D call. V lost 6 bases to trimming and J lost 5 bases, with 8 bases between them. Germline V gives CDR1 MNHEY, CDR2 SMNVEV (reference sequence). This CDR3 comprises 12 residues. CDR3 nucleotide sequence: TGTGCCAGCAGCCCCATTAACAATGAGCAGTTCTTC. Translating gives CASSPINNEQFF.

This clone is a singleton in its sample. This chain uses TRBV9 with TRBJ1-3; no clear D gene. Germline loops: CDR1 SGDLS, CDR2 YYNGEE. This CDR3 is built from 13 residues. V lost 7 bases to trimming and J lost 1 base, with 9 bases between them. CDR3 loop: CASGDSSGNTIYF. For the CDR3, the DNA is TGTGCCAGCGGAGACTCTTCTGGAAACACCATATATTTT.

Concerning this clone: This same CDR3 is encoded by further DNA sequences in the sample. The V gene is TRBV11-2, the J gene TRBJ2-7, with 8 bases fitting TRBD1. From germline, CDR1 is SGHAT and CDR2 FQNNGV. The junction had 7 bases not matched to a gene; V was cut back by 0 bases and J by 6 bases. The CDR3 has 15 residues. CDR3 protein: CASSLDYGQGGEQYF. CDR3 in DNA: TGTGCCAGCAGCTTAGACTATGGACAGGGAGGCGAGCAGTACTTC.

The rearrangement uses TRBV9 and TRBJ2-1, with 11 positions matching TRBD2. V dropped 4 bases and J dropped 1; count of bases not matched to a gene: 7. The CDR3 is 17 amino acids. Germline values: CDR1 SGDLS, CDR2 YYNGEE. The CDR3 loop is CASSLVASGRSYNEQFF. The CDR3, as DNA: TGTGCCAGCAGCCTAGTGGCTAGCGGGAGGTCCTACAATGAGCAGTTCTTC.